The 15 T cell receptor beta chains below were found in one sample sequenced in a study of T cell repertoires in cytomegalovirus infection. TCRdb itself ran the reads through MiXCR, one entry per CDR3 protein. The repertoire holds 400,000 or so distinct CDR3 sequences, with roughly a third as singletons. The sample taken for sequencing was PBMCs. These receptors originate from a human donor in good health (CMV status not recorded). Some clones in this sample may be carry-over from other donors' samples.

This clonotype was counted between two and nine times. The V and J genes are TRBV5-5 and TRBJ2-7, with 8 bases fitting TRBD1. The CDR3 consists of 13 residues. Per germline, CDR1 SGHKS and CDR2 YYEKEE (reference sequence). After removal of 4 bases from V and 5 bases from J, the junction contained 5 bases not matched to a gene. The CDR3 sequence: CASSRQGWNEQYF. The CDR3 nucleotides are TGTGCCAGCAGCAGACAGGGGTGGAACGAGCAGTACTTC.

The V gene is TRBV4-1, the J gene TRBJ2-7, with TRBD2 identical over 7 bases. From germline, CDR1 is MGHRA and CDR2 YSYEKL. V dropped 3 bases and J dropped 7; count of bases not matched to a gene: 6. There are 13 residues in the CDR3. The CDR3 spells CASSHPSGKEQYF. Written as DNA, the CDR3 is TGCGCCAGCAGCCACCCTAGCGGTAAAGAGCAGTACTTC.

This clonotype was detected ten times or more. This chain links TRBV7-2 with TRBJ1-2; TRBD1 aligns across 8 bases. The CDR3 extends over 13 amino acids. V gave up 5 bases and J gave up 4 bases; unmatched junction bases: 3. Germline V gene data show CDR1 as SGHTA and CDR2 as FQGNSA. CDR3 protein: CASSRQGIYGYTF. CDR3 DNA: TGTGCCAGCAGCCGACAGGGGATCTATGGCTACACCTTC.

There are many counts of this clonotype. The chain combines TRBV12-3 or TRBV12-4 with TRBJ1-2; tentatively, D is TRBD1 (6 bases). Trimming removed 2 bases at V and 6 bases at J, with 10 bases between. The CDR3 is made up of 13 amino acids. CDR3 sequence (DNA): TGTGCCAGCAGTTTAAGGTGGGACAATGGCTACACCTTC. As protein: CASSLRWDNGYTF.

This clonotype appeared many times. The chain joins TRBV7-2 to TRBJ1-6, with D uncertain. Per germline, CDR1 SGHTA and CDR2 FQGNSA. The V and J ends lost 1 base and 10 bases respectively, with 14 bases between them. The CDR3 has 15 residues. The CDR3 loop is CASSLGVLTASPLHF. CDR3 coding DNA: TGTGCCAGCAGCTTAGGTGTCCTAACAGCCTCACCCCTCCACTTT.

A few counts support this clonotype. The CDR3 region has the DNA TGTGCCAGCAGTTTTACAGTGCCACGCTCTGGAAACACCATATATTTT. As protein: CASSFTVPRSGNTIYF. The rearrangement joins TRBV28 to TRBJ1-3; no definite D call. The CDR3 extends over 16 amino acids. Trimming shortened V by 3 bases and J by 0 bases, and 12 bases separated the two germline ends. Per germline, CDR1 MDHEN and CDR2 SYDVKM. Complete variable domain (other parts from reference TRBV28 and TRBJ1-3): DVKVTQSSRYLVKRTGEKVFLECVQDMDHENMFWYRQDPGLGLRLIYFSYDVKMKEKGDIPEGYSVSREKKERFSLILESASTNQTSMYLCASSFTVPRSGNTIYFGEGSWLTVV.

The chain couples TRBV6-8 to TRBJ1-1; D uncertain. V lost 8 bases and J 4 bases, leaving 11 bases between the germline ends. This CDR3 region has 12 residues. The germline V gene has CDR1 MNHGY and CDR2 SAAAGT. The CDR3 coding sequence is TGTGCCAGCCACGGAGTGGGCACTGAAGCTTTCTTT. Protein: CASHGVGTEAFF.

The chain is built from TRBV4-3 and TRBJ2-1; D uncertain. Trimming left V 0 bases short and J 0 bases short, with 6 bases between. The germline CDR1 and CDR2 sequences are LGHNA and YSLEER. This CDR3 has 15 residues. CDR3 nucleotide sequence: TGCGCCAGCAGCCAAGAACTACTCTCCTACAATGAGCAGTTCTTC. It translates to CASSQELLSYNEQFF.

This sequence joins TRBV2 and TRBJ2-7; a weak D match, TRBD1 (5 bases). Looked up from germline, CDR1 is SNHLY and CDR2 is FYNNEI. The ends were cut back, 1 base at V and 0 bases at J, with 10 bases in the middle. This CDR3 has 15 amino acids. The CDR3 region is CASSEGADNSYEQYF. The CDR3 DNA reads TGTGCCAGCAGTGAAGGGGCGGACAACTCCTACGAGCAGTACTTC.

This chain links TRBV18 with TRBJ2-7; D may be TRBD1 (5 bases). Trimming cost V 2 bases and J 0 bases, with 8 bases left between them. The CDR3 totals 14 residues. Looked up from germline, CDR1 is KGHSH and CDR2 is LQKENI. CDR3: CASSPLDNSYEQYF. CDR3 coding DNA: TGTGCCAGCTCACCATTGGACAACTCCTACGAGCAGTACTTC. Combining the CDR3 with reference TRBV18 and TRBJ2-7 gives the whole variable domain NAGVMQNPRHLVRRRGQEARLRCSPMKGHSHVYWYRQLPEEGLKFMVYLQKENIIDESGMPKERFSAEFPKEGPSILRIQQVVRGDSAAYFCASSPLDNSYEQYFGPGTRLTVT.

In its sample, this clonotype was seen many times. The chain recombines TRBV7-9 with TRBJ2-3, with TRBD1 matching over 7 bases. The germline gives CDR1 SEHNR, CDR2 FQNEAQ (reference sequence). CDR3 size: 14 residues. J gave up 10 bases and V 5 bases, and 12 bases lay outside the gene matches. CDR3 in DNA: TGTGCCAGCAGCCGAGACAGGGCGCTTGAGGCGCAGTATTTT. This gives the protein CASSRDRALEAQYF. Using reference TRBV7-9 and TRBJ2-3 for the parts outside the CDR3, the full variable domain is DTGVSQNPRHKITKRGQNVTFRCDPISEHNRLYWYRQTLGQGPEFLTYFQNEAQLEKSRLLSDRFSAERPKGSFSTLEIQRTEQGDSAMYLCASSRDRALEAQYFGPGTRLTVL.

The chain joins TRBV11-2 to TRBJ2-7; no firm D call. V lost 0 bases and J lost 1, with 10 bases in between. CDR3 length equals 15 residues. In germline, CDR1 is SGHAT, CDR2 FQNNGV. The DNA for the CDR3 is TGTGCCAGCAGCTTAGATAAGGGTATTTCCTACGAGCAGTACTTC. It translates to CASSLDKGISYEQYF.

The chain combines TRBV28 with TRBJ2-3; no definite D call. The ends were cut back, 5 bases at V and 2 bases at J, with 8 bases in the middle. The CDR3 length is 13 residues. Germline assignment: CDR1 MDHEN and CDR2 SYDVKM. The CDR3 sequence is CASSEPHTDTQYF. CDR3 nucleotides: TGTGCCAGCAGTGAACCCCACACAGATACGCAGTATTTT.

The chain's CDR3 is CASSFSGGGQPQHF. Written as DNA, the CDR3 is TGTGCCAGCAGTTTCTCGGGAGGGGGGCAGCCCCAGCATTTT. J is TRBJ1-5 and V is TRBV6-2 or TRBV6-3, with D perhaps matching TRBD1 (6 bases). V dropped 4 bases and J dropped 7 bases, with 14 bases sitting between them. The CDR3 extends over 14 amino acids. Germline V CDR1 and CDR2: MNHEY, SVGEGT.

The gene calls are TRBV14 and TRBJ2-3; TRBD2 matches 8 bases. In germline, CDR1 is SGHDN, CDR2 FVKESK. The CDR3 has 16 residues. V lost 2 bases, J lost 3 bases, and 7 bases stayed unmatched. The CDR3 here is CASSQHSGVGTDTQYF. The CDR3 DNA sequence: TGTGCCAGCAGCCAACATAGCGGGGTTGGAACAGATACGCAGTATTTT.